The 26 T cell receptor beta chains presented below share a single source sample, sequenced in a study of metastatic and nonmetastatic thyroid tumors. Until they underwent thyroid surgery, no patient had received any treatment. With MiXCR, TCRdb reprocessed the PCR reads. The sample has about 19,000 clones, 34% seen once. Sequencing was performed on tumor tissue. The receptors here all came from a male donor with papillary thyroid cancer or a benign thyroid nodule (not recorded which). Some clones in this sample may be carry-over from other donors' samples.

This clone was seen a few times. The chain links TRBV6-2 or TRBV6-3 to TRBJ2-7, with a tentative D call TRBD1 (6 bases). The CDR3 length is 15 residues. Trimming removed 6 bases at V and 0 bases at J, with 15 bases between. Per the germline V gene, CDR1 is MNHEY and CDR2 is SVGEGT. The CDR3 DNA follows: TGTGCCAGCAGAGTTACAGGGCCGTGCTCCTACGAGCAGTACTTC. Protein product: CASRVTGPCSYEQYF.

With regard to this clone: At one boundary the junction diverges from the germline segment, which might be a read error. V usage is TRBV5-1 and J usage is TRBJ2-5, with 10 bases aligning to TRBD2. This CDR3 contains 16 residues. In germline, CDR1 is SGHRS, CDR2 YFSETQ. The CDR3 DNA follows: TGCGCCAGCAGCTTGGCTACTAGCGGGACTTTGGAGACACAGTACTTC. Translated: CASSLATSGTLETQYF.

This chain connects TRBV18 to TRBJ2-1, with D possibly being TRBD1 or TRBD2 (5 bases each). V lost 2 bases to trimming and J lost 4 bases, with 15 bases between them. The CDR3 contains 16 residues. Germline V gene sequence: CDR1 KGHSH, CDR2 LQKENI. Here the CDR3 reads CASSPGSPRGYNEQFF. The CDR3 DNA is TGTGCCAGCTCACCAGGCAGTCCGAGGGGATACAATGAGCAGTTCTTC.

This clone rates as medium-sized. DNA of the CDR3: TGTGCCAGCACGAGGGCCCAGGGTTACGAGCAGTACTTC. Translating it yields CASTRAQGYEQYF. V usage is TRBV27 and J usage is TRBJ2-7; D could derive from TRBD1 or TRBD2 (5 bases each). CDR1 and CDR2 (germline): MNHEY, SMNVEV (reference sequence). This CDR3 region has 13 residues. Trimming cost V 7 bases and J 4 bases, with 14 bases left between them.

This clone showed up just a few times. The V gene is TRBV27, the J gene TRBJ1-2; TRBD1 is a possible D gene (6 bases). V shed 2 bases and J shed 1 base, with 11 bases lying between them. CDR3 length equals 15 residues. Germline V lookup: CDR1 MNHEY, CDR2 SMNVEV (reference sequence). DNA for the CDR3: TGTGCCAGCAGTTTAGTGGGGGGGCTTAACTATGGCTACACCTTC. This codes for CASSLVGGLNYGYTF.

This clone was seen ten or more times. The genes are TRBV20-1 and TRBJ2-5; 10 positions agree with TRBD2. This CDR3 is built from 17 residues. The junction had 14 bases not matched to a gene; V was cut back by 6 bases and J by 1 base. Germline CDR1 reads DFQATT; CDR2 reads SNEGSKA (reference sequence). CDR3 nucleotides: TGCAGTGCAAAAATCGCTGCTAGCGGGGGACTCCAAGAGACCCAGTACTTC. This sequence encodes CSAKIAASGGLQETQYF.

This clone is termed large. The CDR3 DNA sequence: TGTGCCAGCAAACTGACTAGCGGGGAATCCTACGAGCAGTACTTC. It codes for CASKLTSGESYEQYF. This chain links TRBV6-2 or TRBV6-3 with TRBJ2-7, with 11 bases identical to TRBD2. Germline assignment: CDR1 MNHEY and CDR2 SVGEGT. V lost 7 bases, J lost 1 base, and 6 bases stayed unmatched. The CDR3 loop spans 15 amino acids.

This clone was observed many times. The rearrangement links TRBV11-2 to TRBJ1-2; D ambiguous. V was clipped by 1 base and J by 7 bases, with 10 bases between them. The CDR3 consists of 13 residues. CDR1 is SGHAT, CDR2 FQNNGV, per germline. The CDR3 DNA is TGTGCCAGCAGCTTAGTCCAGGAAGGTGGCTACACCTTC. Protein: CASSLVQEGGYTF.

In DNA, the CDR3 is TGTGCCAGCAGTTTAGGATTCCTTGGACAAAGGTGGAACACCGGGGAGCTGTTTTTT. Its protein is CASSLGFLGQRWNTGELFF. This chain joins TRBV28 and TRBJ2-2; possibly TRBD1 for D (5 bases). The CDR3 covers 19 residues. Trimming shortened V by 2 bases and J by 1 base, and 20 bases separated the two germline ends. Germline CDR1 is MDHEN and CDR2 is SYDVKM.

For this clone: The junction and the germline gene differ at one end; a read error may be behind it. CDR3 loop: CSAKTGTSCYNEHFF. CDR3 in DNA: TGCAGTGCAAAGACCGGGACTAGCTGCTACAATGAGCATTTCTTC. V and J are TRBV20-1 and TRBJ2-1; 9 nucleotides match TRBD2. Germline CDR1 is DFQATT and CDR2 is SNEGSKA (reference sequence). This CDR3 comprises 15 residues.

The genes are TRBV28 and TRBJ2-3; D is undetermined. The CDR3 covers 11 residues. Deletions cut 5 bases from V and 6 bases from J, with 6 bases between. Germline assignment: CDR1 MDHEN and CDR2 SYDVKM. CDR3 sequence: CASSVMDTQYF. CDR3 DNA sequence: TGTGCCAGCAGTGTGATGGATACGCAGTATTTT.

Only a few counts were recorded for this clone. The chain uses TRBV6-1 and TRBJ2-1; 8 nucleotides align to TRBD2. CDR3 length equals 16 residues. The J segment lost 4 bases and the V segment lost 7 bases, leaving 12 bases of the junction unmatched. Germline V gene data show CDR1 as MNHNS and CDR2 as SASEGT. The CDR3 DNA is TGTGCCAGCACGGGATCGGCGGGAGGAGGGTACAATGAGCAGTTCTTC. Translating it yields CASTGSAGGGYNEQFF.

The chain has TRBV4-3 and TRBJ2-7; D is unclear. Trimming took off 1 base at V and 3 bases at J, with 7 bases between the two ends. The germline CDR1 and CDR2 sequences are LGHNA and YSLEER. This CDR3 comprises 13 residues. In DNA, the CDR3 is TGCGCCAGCAGCCAAGTGGTGGACTACGAGCAGTACTTC. It codes for CASSQVVDYEQYF.

In the case of this clone: This may be a read error, as it is one base from a much larger clone. The V call is TRBV30, the J call TRBJ1-5; no clear D gene. CDR1 is GTSNPN and CDR2 is SVGIG in the germline V gene (reference sequence). CDR3 length: 14 amino acids. V lost 8 bases to trimming and J lost 1 base, with 15 bases between them. CDR3 in amino acids: CARTPTSSNQPQHF. In nucleotides, the CDR3 is TGTGCCAGGACCCCGACCTCCAGCAATCAGCCCCAGCATTTT.

The chain is built from TRBV6-9 and TRBJ1-2; perhaps TRBD1 as D (6 bases). This CDR3 region has 15 residues. Per the germline V gene, CDR1 is MNHGY and CDR2 is SVAAGI. Deletions cut 3 bases from V and 4 bases from J, with 15 bases between. CDR3 DNA sequence: TGTGCCAGCAGTTACGGCAGGGGCGAAACCTATGGCTACACCTTC. Residues: CASSYGRGETYGYTF.

This clone came up a few times. This chain joins TRBV12-3 or TRBV12-4 and TRBJ2-7, with 7 bases lining up with TRBD2. V gave up 5 bases and J gave up 6 bases; unmatched junction bases: 13. The length of the CDR3 is 15 residues. As DNA, the CDR3 is TGTGCCAGCAGTCCCCTAGCGGTGGTTCGGGGCGAGCAGTACTTC. Encoded protein: CASSPLAVVRGEQYF.

The chain joins TRBV4-1 to TRBJ2-7; 8 bases are a match to TRBD2. This CDR3 region has 15 residues. The ends lost 3 bases at V and 1 base at J; junction bases unmatched: 5. The V gene's germline CDR1 is MGHRA and CDR2 YSYEKL. This CDR3 is CASSHGRGVSYEQYF. The CDR3 DNA reads as TGCGCCAGCAGCCACGGGCGGGGGGTATCCTACGAGCAGTACTTC.

The chain links TRBV10-3 to TRBJ1-1, with 8 bases fitting TRBD1. V gave up 2 bases and J gave up 5 bases; unmatched junction bases: 4. CDR1 and CDR2 (germline): ENHRY, SYGVKD. The CDR3 covers 14 residues. The CDR3 nucleotides read TGTGCCATCAGTGAGGGACAGGGCAGAACTGAAGCTTTCTTT. Translation gives CAISEGQGRTEAFF.

Regarding this clone: A read error may produce the germline difference seen at one junction end. The chain is built from TRBV5-1 and TRBJ1-2, with a tentative D call TRBD1 (6 bases). CDR1 is SGHRS, CDR2 YFSETQ, per germline. This CDR3 spans 16 amino acids. The CDR3 nucleotides read TGCGCGAGCAGTCCCTCGGGGCAGACAGGATCCTCTGGCTACACCTTC. Translated, it gives CASSPSGQTGSSGYTF.

This clone was counted many times. The J gene is TRBJ2-7, the V gene TRBV3-1; 9 nucleotides agree with TRBD1. This CDR3 is 15 amino acids long. The V segment lost 4 bases and the J segment 6 bases; nucleotides outside the gene matches: 10. Per germline, CDR1 LGHDT and CDR2 YNNKEL (reference sequence). CDR3 in amino acids: CASSPGTGSSREQYF. The CDR3 nucleotides read TGTGCCAGCAGCCCTGGGACAGGGTCTTCCCGCGAGCAGTACTTC.

Here the CDR3 reads CSARWASGRADTQYF. The CDR3 nucleotides read TGCAGTGCCCGGTGGGCTAGCGGGAGGGCAGATACGCAGTATTTT. V and J are TRBV20-1 and TRBJ2-3; 12 nucleotides line up with TRBD2. Trimming cost V 6 bases and J 4 bases; bases outside gene matches: 8. The germline CDR1 and CDR2 sequences are DFQATT and SNEGSKA (reference sequence). CDR3 length: 15 residues.

This chain uses TRBV20-1 with TRBJ1-6, with 8 nucleotides matching TRBD1. J was trimmed by 10 bases and V by 6 bases; bases with no gene match: 11. This CDR3 has 14 amino acids. CDR1 and CDR2 from the germline V gene are DFQATT and SNEGSKA (reference sequence). The CDR3 DNA reads as TGCAGTGCGGTTGGACAGGGTCTTTTATCACCCCTCCACTTT. Translation: CSAVGQGLLSPLHF.

The rearrangement joins TRBV4-2 to TRBJ2-1; 8 bases fit TRBD1. The junction had 5 bases not matched to a gene; V was cut back by 6 bases and J by 4 bases. The CDR3 covers 14 residues. The germline V gene has CDR1 LGHNA and CDR2 YNFKEQ. CDR3 sequence (DNA): TGTGCCAGCAGACAGACAGGGGAATACAATGAGCAGTTCTTC. Amino acid sequence: CASRQTGEYNEQFF.

This clone was picked up a small number of times. The chain couples TRBV6-2 or TRBV6-3 to TRBJ2-7; D not resolved. V lost 2 bases and J lost 3, with 17 bases in between. The CDR3 consists of 16 residues. Germline V CDR1 and CDR2: MNHEY, SVGEGT. CDR3 in amino acids: CASSYSPLRPGYEQYF. In DNA, the CDR3 is TGTGCCAGCAGTTACAGCCCCCTACGACCTGGCTACGAGCAGTACTTC.

This clone was counted only a few times. Being one base from a much bigger clone, this may be a read error. V usage is TRBV6-4 and J usage is TRBJ2-3; TRBD1 might be the D (6 bases). The length of the CDR3 is 13 residues. From germline, CDR1 is MRHNA and CDR2 SNTAGT. Trimming left V 6 bases short and J 2 bases short, with 9 bases between. The CDR3 region is CASSTGYTDTQYF. In nucleotides, the CDR3 is TGTGCCAGCAGCACAGGGTACACAGATACGCAGTATTTT.

In the case of this clone: A junction boundary mismatches the germline segment, possibly from a read error. The CDR3 nucleotides read TGCGCCTGCAGCTTGGACGGTAGCGGGAGGTCCGAGACGCAGTACTTC. Its translation is CACSLDGSGRSETQYF. The V call is TRBV5-1, the J call TRBJ2-5, with 10 bases matching TRBD2. This CDR3 spans 16 amino acids. Germline CDR1 SGHRS, CDR2 YFSETQ.